Below are 14 T cell receptor beta chains sequenced from a single sample in a study of T cell repertoires in cytomegalovirus infection. TCRdb reprocessed the reads via MiXCR and lists one record per CDR3 protein. The sample shows 560,000 or so distinct CDR3 sequences, about 15% of them seen only once. Sequencing was done on a sample of CD8+ T cells from PBMCs. The receptors originated from a human donor in good health (CMV status not recorded). Some clones in this sample may be carry-over from other donors' samples.

This clonotype was seen more than once but under ten times. The junction differs from germline at one of its ends, possibly a read error. V and J are TRBV7-7 and TRBJ1-1, with 7 bases aligning to TRBD1. The CDR3 loop spans 15 amino acids. Germline V gene data show CDR1 as SSHAT and CDR2 as FNYEAQ (reference sequence). This CDR3 reads CASSFYRGEDTEAFF. The DNA for the CDR3 is TGTGCTAGCAGCTTCTACAGGGGTGAGGACACTGAAGCTTTCTTT.

The table lists this clonotype with many counts. This chain connects TRBV10-3 to TRBJ1-6, with D possibly TRBD1 on 5 matching bases. Germline loops: CDR1 ENHRY, CDR2 SYGVKD. The CDR3 is 13 amino acids. Trimming shortened V by 8 bases and J by 5 bases, and 10 bases separated the two germline ends. In DNA, the CDR3 is TGTGCCATCGGAGAGACAGATAATTCACCCCTCCACTTT. Translation: CAIGETDNSPLHF.

With regard to this clonotype: One end of the junction does not line up with germline, which may come from a read error. The rearrangement uses TRBV5-4 and TRBJ2-7, with D uncertain. This CDR3 region has 15 residues. Germline loops: CDR1 SGHNT, CDR2 YYREEE (reference sequence). The CDR3 region has the DNA TGTGCCAGCAGCTCGTGGCAGCCAAGCTCCTACGAGGAGTACTTC. Protein: CASSSWQPSSYEEYF.

This clonotype was picked up many times. V gene TRBV28 combines with J gene TRBJ2-7; D unclear. V gave up 2 bases and J gave up 2 bases, with 10 bases separating them. Germline CDR1 MDHEN, CDR2 SYDVKM. There are 14 residues in the CDR3. The CDR3 DNA follows: TGTGCCAGCAGTTTAAAGGTTCCCCCCTACGAGCAGTACTTC. It yields the protein CASSLKVPPYEQYF.

This clonotype was observed at least ten times. The chain carries TRBV7-6 and TRBJ2-5; TRBD2 matches 7 bases. Germline lookup yields CDR1 SGHVS and CDR2 FNYEAQ. CDR3 length: 16 residues. Trimming removed 3 bases from V and 3 bases from J; junction bases left unmatched: 10. The CDR3 here is CASSFVREKIEETQYF. DNA of the CDR3: TGTGCCAGCAGCTTCGTGCGGGAGAAGATTGAAGAGACCCAGTACTTC.

This clonotype was picked up many times. The chain carries TRBV12-3 or TRBV12-4 and TRBJ2-1, with a weak D call TRBD1 (6 bases). V lost 6 bases to trimming and J lost 10 bases, with 10 bases between them. The CDR3 consists of 11 residues. The CDR3 region has the DNA TGTGCCAGCAGAGCCGGGACAGAGCAGTTCTTC. Translation: CASRAGTEQFF.

A few counts support this clonotype. The chain combines TRBV2 with TRBJ2-3, with 7 nucleotides matching TRBD2. V was pared by 3 bases and J by 5 bases, with 5 bases of the junction left unmatched. Germline CDR1 and CDR2: SNHLY and FYNNEI. The CDR3 loop spans 14 amino acids. The CDR3: CASSDRGSEDTQYF. Here the CDR3 DNA reads TGTGCCAGCAGTGACCGCGGGAGCGAAGATACGCAGTATTTT.

This clonotype occurred a few times. V is TRBV6-6 and J is TRBJ1-1, with no clear D. The germline gives CDR1 MNHNY, CDR2 SVGAGI (reference sequence). This CDR3 is built from 12 residues. V was cut by 2 bases and J by 5 bases, with 6 bases left in between. CDR3 DNA: TGTGCCAGCAGTTACGGGAGGACTGAAGCTTTCTTT. As protein: CASSYGRTEAFF.

The CDR3 nucleotides read TGTGCCAGCAGTTCCTCGATCAATGAGCAGTTCTTC. It is translated as CASSSSINEQFF. This chain joins TRBV28 and TRBJ2-1; no firm D call. Trimming took 4 bases from V and 6 from J, leaving 7 bases between them. The germline V gene has CDR1 MDHEN and CDR2 SYDVKM. CDR3 size: 12 residues.

This clonotype was detected a few times. This chain uses TRBV24-1 with TRBJ2-7; TRBD1 is a possible D gene (5 bases). V gave up 2 bases and J gave up 5 bases, with 9 bases separating them. The CDR3 covers 13 residues. The germline gives CDR1 KGHDR, CDR2 SFDVKD. CDR3 sequence: CATSDSPGNEQYF. In DNA form, the CDR3 reads TGTGCCACCAGTGATTCCCCAGGGAACGAGCAGTACTTC.

As for this clonotype: At one boundary the junction diverges from the germline segment, which might be a read error. This chain uses TRBV13 with TRBJ2-7; D remains unclear. There are 15 residues in the CDR3. CDR1 is PRHDT and CDR2 is FYEKMQ in the germline V gene (reference sequence). DNA for the CDR3: TGTACCAGCAGCTCTGCGACGGACGACCCCTACGAGCAGTACTTC. Its protein is CTSSSATDDPYEQYF.

This clonotype was detected a few times. A junction end diverges from the germline sequence, so it may reflect a read error. The V gene is TRBV6-6, the J gene TRBJ2-5; unclear D gene. This CDR3 comprises 11 residues. Germline-derived CDR1 and CDR2 are MNHNY and SVGAGI (reference sequence). The CDR3 reads CASSYQKTQYF. The CDR3 nucleotides are TGTGCCAGCAGTTACCAAAAGACCCAGTACTTC.

The chain uses TRBV9 and TRBJ1-1; D gene uncertain. CDR3 length equals 9 residues. Trimming took off 7 bases at V and 6 bases at J, with 4 bases between the two ends. The germline CDR1 and CDR2 sequences are SGDLS and YYNGEE. CDR3 DNA: TGTGCCAGCGGGCCTGAAGCTTTCTTT. Encoded protein: CASGPEAFF.

This clonotype showed up many times. The CDR3 nucleotides read TGTGCCAGCAGCTTAACTAGCGGGGGGGCCTACACAGATACGCAGTATTTT. This sequence encodes CASSLTSGGAYTDTQYF. The gene calls are TRBV7-2 and TRBJ2-3; 13 positions match TRBD2. Germline CDR1 SGHTA, CDR2 FQGNSA. The CDR3 is made up of 17 amino acids. With V trimmed by 2 bases and J by 2 bases, 4 bases remained unmatched.